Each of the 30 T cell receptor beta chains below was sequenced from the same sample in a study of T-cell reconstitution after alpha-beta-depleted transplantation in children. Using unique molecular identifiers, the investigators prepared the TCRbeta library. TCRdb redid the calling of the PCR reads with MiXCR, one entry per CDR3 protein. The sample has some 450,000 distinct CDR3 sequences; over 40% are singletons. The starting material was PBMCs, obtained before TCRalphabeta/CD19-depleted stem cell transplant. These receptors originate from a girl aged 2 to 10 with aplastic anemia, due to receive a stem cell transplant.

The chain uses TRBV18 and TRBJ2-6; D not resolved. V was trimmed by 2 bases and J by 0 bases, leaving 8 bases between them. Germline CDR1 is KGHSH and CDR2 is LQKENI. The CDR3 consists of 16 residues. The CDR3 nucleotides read TGTGCCAGCTCACCAGCCAGGAGCTCTGGGGCCAACGTCCTGACTTTC. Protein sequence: CASSPARSSGANVLTF.

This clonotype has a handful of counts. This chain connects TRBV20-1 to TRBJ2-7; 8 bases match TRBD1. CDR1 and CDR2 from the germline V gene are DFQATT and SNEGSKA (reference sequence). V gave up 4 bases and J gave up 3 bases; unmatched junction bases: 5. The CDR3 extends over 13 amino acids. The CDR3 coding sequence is TGCAGTGCTAAGGTGGGACAGGACTACGAGCAGTACTTC. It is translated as CSAKVGQDYEQYF.

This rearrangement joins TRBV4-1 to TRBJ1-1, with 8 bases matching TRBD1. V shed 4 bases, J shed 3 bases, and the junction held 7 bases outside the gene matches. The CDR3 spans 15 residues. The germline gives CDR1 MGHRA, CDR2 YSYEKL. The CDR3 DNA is TGCGCCAGCAGCCGTCGACAGGGGCGGGACACTGAAGCTTTCTTT. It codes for CASSRRQGRDTEAFF.

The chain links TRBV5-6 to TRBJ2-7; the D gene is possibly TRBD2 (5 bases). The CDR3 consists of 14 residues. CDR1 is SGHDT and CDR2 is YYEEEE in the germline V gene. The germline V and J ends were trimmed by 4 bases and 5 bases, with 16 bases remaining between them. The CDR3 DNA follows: TGTGCCAGCAGCGAACGGCGGACTTCCGACGAGCAGTACTTC. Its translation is CASSERRTSDEQYF. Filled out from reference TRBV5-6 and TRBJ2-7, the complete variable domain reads DAGVTQSPTHLIKTRGQQVTLRCSPKSGHDTVSWYQQALGQGPQFIFQYYEEEERQRGNFPDRFSGHQFPNYSSELNVNALLLGDSALYLCASSERRTSDEQYFGPGTRLTVT.

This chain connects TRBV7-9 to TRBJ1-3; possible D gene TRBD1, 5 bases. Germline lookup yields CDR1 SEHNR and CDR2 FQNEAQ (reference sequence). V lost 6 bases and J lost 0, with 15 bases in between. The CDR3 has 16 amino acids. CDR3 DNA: TGTGCCAGCAGTTCGGGGACGGTAAACTCTGGAAACACCATATATTTT. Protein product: CASSSGTVNSGNTIYF.

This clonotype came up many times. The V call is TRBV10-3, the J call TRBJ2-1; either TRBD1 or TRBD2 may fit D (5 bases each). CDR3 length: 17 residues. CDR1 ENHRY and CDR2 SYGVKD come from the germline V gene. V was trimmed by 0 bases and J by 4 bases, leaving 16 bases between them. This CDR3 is CAISESGARDLYNEQFF. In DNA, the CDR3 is TGTGCCATCAGTGAGTCAGGAGCCAGGGACCTTTACAATGAGCAGTTCTTC.

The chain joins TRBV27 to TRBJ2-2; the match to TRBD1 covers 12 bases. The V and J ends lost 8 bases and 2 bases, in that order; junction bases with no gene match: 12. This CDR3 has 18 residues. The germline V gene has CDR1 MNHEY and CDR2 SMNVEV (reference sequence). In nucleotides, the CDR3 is TGTGCCAGCTTAGATGGGACAGGGGGCCCATATAACACCGGGGAGCTGTTTTTT. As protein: CASLDGTGGPYNTGELFF.

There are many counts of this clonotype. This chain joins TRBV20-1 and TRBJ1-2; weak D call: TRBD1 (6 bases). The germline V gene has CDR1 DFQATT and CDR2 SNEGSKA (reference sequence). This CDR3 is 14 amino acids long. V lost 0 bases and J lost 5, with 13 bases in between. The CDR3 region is CSARDNPQGYGYTF. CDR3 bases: TGCAGTGCTAGAGATAATCCACAGGGATATGGCTACACCTTC.

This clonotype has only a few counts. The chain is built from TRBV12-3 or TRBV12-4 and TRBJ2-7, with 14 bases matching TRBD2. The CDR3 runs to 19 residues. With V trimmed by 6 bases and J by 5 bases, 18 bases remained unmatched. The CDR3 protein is CASRRLAGGYLRGSNEQYF. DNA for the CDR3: TGTGCCAGCAGAAGACTAGCGGGAGGGTACTTGAGGGGTTCAAACGAGCAGTACTTC.

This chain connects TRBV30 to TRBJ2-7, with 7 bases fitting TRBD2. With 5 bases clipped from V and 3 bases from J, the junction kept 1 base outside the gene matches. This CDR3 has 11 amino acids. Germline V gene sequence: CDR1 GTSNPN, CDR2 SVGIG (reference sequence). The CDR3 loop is CAWGGGYEQYF. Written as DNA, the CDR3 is TGTGCCTGGGGGGGGGGCTACGAGCAGTACTTC.

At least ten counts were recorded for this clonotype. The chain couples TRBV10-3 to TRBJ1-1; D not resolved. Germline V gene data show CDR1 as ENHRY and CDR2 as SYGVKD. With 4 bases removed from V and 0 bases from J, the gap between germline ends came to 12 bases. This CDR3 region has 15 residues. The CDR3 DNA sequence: TGTGCCATCAGTGCGGCAGAGACCATGAACACTGAAGCTTTCTTT. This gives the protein CAISAAETMNTEAFF.

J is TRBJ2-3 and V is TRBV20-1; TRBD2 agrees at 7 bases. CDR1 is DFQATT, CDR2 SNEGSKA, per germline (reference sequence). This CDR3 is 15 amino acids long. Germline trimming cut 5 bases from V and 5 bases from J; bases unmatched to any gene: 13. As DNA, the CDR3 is TGCAGTGCTGCCATAACGCGGGAGTTGATAGATACGCAGTATTTT. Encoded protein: CSAAITRELIDTQYF.

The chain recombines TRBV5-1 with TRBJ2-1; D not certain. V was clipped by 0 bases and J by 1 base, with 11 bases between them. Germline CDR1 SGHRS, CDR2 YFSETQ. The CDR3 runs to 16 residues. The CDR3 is CASSLEGVRSYNEQFF. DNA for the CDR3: TGCGCCAGCAGCTTGGAAGGAGTGAGGTCCTACAATGAGCAGTTCTTC.

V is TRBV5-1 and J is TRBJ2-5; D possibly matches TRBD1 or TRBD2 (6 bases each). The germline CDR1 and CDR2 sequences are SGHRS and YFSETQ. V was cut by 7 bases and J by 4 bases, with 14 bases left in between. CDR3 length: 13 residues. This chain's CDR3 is CASASPGAETQYF. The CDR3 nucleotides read TGCGCCAGCGCTTCGCCGGGGGCAGAGACCCAGTACTTC.

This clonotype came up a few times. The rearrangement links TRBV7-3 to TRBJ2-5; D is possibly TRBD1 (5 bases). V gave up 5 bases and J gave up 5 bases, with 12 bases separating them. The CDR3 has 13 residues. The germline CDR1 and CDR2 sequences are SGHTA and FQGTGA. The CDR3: CASSLGHLETQYF. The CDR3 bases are TGTGCCAGCAGCCTAGGACACTTGGAGACCCAGTACTTC.

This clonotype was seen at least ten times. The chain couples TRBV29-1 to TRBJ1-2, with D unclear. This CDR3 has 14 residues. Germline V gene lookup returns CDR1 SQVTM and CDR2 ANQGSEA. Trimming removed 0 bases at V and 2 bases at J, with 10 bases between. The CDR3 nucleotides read TGCAGCGTTGAAGATCTAGATAGCAACTATGGCTACACCTTC. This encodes CSVEDLDSNYGYTF.

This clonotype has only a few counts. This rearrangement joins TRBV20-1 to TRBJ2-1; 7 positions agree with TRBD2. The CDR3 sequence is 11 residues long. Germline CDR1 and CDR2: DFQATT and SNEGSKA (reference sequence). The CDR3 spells CSVTSRREQFF. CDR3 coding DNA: TGCAGCGTGACTAGCAGGCGTGAGCAGTTCTTC.

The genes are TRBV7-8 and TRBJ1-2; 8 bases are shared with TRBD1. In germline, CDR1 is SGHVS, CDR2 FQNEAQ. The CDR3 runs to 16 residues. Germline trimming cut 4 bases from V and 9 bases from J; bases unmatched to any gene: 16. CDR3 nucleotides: TGTGCCAGCAGCTCGATTGGGACAGGAGGAGTTAGGAGCTACACCTTC. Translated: CASSSIGTGGVRSYTF.

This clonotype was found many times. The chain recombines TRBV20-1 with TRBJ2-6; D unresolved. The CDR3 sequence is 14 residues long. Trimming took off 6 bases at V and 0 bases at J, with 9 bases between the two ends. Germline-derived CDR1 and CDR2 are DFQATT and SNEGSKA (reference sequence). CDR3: CSALSYSGANVLTF. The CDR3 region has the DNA TGCAGTGCACTCAGTTACTCTGGGGCCAACGTCCTGACTTTC.

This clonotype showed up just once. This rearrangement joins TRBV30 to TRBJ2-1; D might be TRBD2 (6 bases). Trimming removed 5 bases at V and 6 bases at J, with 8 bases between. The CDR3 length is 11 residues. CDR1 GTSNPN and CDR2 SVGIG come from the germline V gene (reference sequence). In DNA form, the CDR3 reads TGTGCCTGGTCGGGACTCAATGAGCAGTTCTTC. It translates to CAWSGLNEQFF.

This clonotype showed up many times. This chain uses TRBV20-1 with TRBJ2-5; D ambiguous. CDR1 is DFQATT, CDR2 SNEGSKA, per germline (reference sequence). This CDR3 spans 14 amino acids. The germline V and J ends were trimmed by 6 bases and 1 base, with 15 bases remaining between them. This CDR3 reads CSAYPSLGQETQYF. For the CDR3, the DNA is TGCAGTGCATACCCCAGCTTGGGCCAAGAGACCCAGTACTTC.

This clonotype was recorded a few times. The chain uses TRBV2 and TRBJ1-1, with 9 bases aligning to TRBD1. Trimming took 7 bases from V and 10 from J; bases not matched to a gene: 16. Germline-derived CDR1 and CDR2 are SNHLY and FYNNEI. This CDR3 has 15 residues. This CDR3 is CASTWGDRVQIRAFF. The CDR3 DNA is TGTGCCAGCACCTGGGGGGACAGGGTTCAGATCCGAGCTTTCTTT. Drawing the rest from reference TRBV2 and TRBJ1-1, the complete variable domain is EPEVTQTPSHQVTQMGQEVILRCVPISNHLYFYWYRQILGQKVEFLVSFYNNEISEKSEIFDDQFSVERPDGSNFTLKIRSTKLEDSAMYFCASTWGDRVQIRAFFGQGTRLTVV.

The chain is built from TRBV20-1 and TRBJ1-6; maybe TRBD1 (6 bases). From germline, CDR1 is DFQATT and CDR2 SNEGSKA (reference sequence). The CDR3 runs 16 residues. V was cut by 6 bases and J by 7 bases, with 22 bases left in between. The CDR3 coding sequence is TGCAGTGCAGACTACAGGGCCTTCGAGTGGAATTCACCCCTCCACTTT. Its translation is CSADYRAFEWNSPLHF.

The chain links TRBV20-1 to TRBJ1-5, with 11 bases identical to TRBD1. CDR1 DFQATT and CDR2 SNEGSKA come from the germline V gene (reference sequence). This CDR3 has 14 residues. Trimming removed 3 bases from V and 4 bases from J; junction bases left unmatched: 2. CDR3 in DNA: TGCAGTGCTAGGGACAGGGGGCCTAATCAGCCCCAGCATTTT. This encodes CSARDRGPNQPQHF.

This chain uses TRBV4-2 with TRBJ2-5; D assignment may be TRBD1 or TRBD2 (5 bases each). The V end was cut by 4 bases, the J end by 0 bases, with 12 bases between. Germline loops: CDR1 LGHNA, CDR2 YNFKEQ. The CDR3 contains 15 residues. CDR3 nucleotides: TGTGCCAGCAGCCGGGACCTTCGGTACCAAGAGACCCAGTACTTC. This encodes CASSRDLRYQETQYF.

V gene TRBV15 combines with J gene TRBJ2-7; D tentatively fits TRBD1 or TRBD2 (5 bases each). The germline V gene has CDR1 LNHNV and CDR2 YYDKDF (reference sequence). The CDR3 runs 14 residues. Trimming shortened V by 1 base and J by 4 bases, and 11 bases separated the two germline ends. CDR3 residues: CATSRGGNIYEQYF. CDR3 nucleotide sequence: TGTGCCACCAGCAGAGGGGGGAATATATACGAGCAGTACTTC.

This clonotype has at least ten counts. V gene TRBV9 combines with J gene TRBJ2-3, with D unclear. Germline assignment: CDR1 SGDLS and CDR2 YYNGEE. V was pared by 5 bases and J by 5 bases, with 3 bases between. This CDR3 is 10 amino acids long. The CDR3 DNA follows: TGTGCCAGCAGTGGAGATACGCAGTATTTT. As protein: CASSGDTQYF.

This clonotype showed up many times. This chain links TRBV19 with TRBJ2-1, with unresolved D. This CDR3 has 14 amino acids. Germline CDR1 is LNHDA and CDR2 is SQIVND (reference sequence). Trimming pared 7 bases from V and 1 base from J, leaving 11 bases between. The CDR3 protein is CASNPQRSYNEQFF. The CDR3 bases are TGTGCCAGTAACCCCCAGCGATCCTACAATGAGCAGTTCTTC. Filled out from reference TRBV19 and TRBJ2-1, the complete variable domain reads DGGITQSPKYLFRKEGQNVTLSCEQNLNHDAMYWYRQDPGQGLRLIYYSQIVNDFQKGDIAEGYSVSREKKESFPLTVTSAQKNPTAFYLCASNPQRSYNEQFFGPGTRLTVL.

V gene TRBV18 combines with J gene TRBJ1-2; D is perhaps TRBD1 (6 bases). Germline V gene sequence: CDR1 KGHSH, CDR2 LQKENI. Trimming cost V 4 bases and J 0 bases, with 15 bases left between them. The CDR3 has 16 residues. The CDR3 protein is CASSQIRDNSNYGYTF. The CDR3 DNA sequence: TGTGCCAGCTCACAAATAAGGGACAACTCTAACTATGGCTACACCTTC.

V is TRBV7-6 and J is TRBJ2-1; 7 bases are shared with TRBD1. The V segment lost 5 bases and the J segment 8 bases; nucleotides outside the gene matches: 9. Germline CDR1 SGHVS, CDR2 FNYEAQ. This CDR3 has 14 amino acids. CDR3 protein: CASSRRQGADEQFF. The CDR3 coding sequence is TGTGCCAGCAGCCGGAGACAGGGAGCCGATGAGCAGTTCTTC.